Included here is one T cell receptor beta chain sequence, with context. Profiled with immunoSEQ multiplex PCR; TCRdb holds only in-frame clones, not every one. The table lists around 190,000 clones, more than 80% of them singletons. The data were taken from a study of control samples from healthy donors and cancer patients. The TCR sequence derives from a man aged 25-45 years in good health. Sequenced sample: blood.

This CDR3 is CASSEAAGTAIYEQYF. In DNA, the CDR3 is TGTGCCAGCAGTGAAGCGGCCGGGACAGCGATCTACGAGCAGTACTTC. J is TRBJ2-7 and V is TRBV6-1, with 7 positions matching TRBD1. V shed 0 bases, J shed 3 bases, and the junction held 8 bases outside the gene matches. The germline V gene has CDR1 MNHNS and CDR2 SASEGT. The CDR3 runs 16 residues.